The entry below gives a single T cell receptor (beta chain) sequence along with its context. The antigen remains unidentified. Repertoires were sampled repeatedly during chemoradiotherapy. The entry originates in a study of chemoradiotherapy in HPV16-positive cancers. In the study overall: Candidate HPV-specific T-cell clones and common TCR motifs came from functional assays in a couple of HPV16-positive patients. Findings and limits, study-wide: For HPV16-positive patients, expanding HPV-responsive T cells associated with longer recurrence-free survival.

After removal of 8 bases from V and 1 base from J, the junction contained 10 bases not matched to a gene. The CDR3 is made up of 15 amino acids. Germline V gene lookup returns CDR1 SEHNR and CDR2 FQNEAQ (reference sequence). Clones were sequenced by immunoSEQ multiplex PCR, and TCRdb holds only the in-frame ones, with some missing. The table records about 53,000 clones, over 85% of them present only once. Sequences were derived from blood, sampled from a patient who underwent chemoradiotherapy. The TCR comes from a human donor with HPV-associated anogenital cancer. The rearrangement links TRBV7-9 to TRBJ1-1; 7 bases are shared with TRBD1. The chain's CDR3 is CASHQGGYENTEAFF. The CDR3 coding sequence is TGTGCCAGCCATCAGGGGGGGTATGAGAACACTGAAGCTTTCTTT.